Listed below are T cell receptor beta chains from one sample, sequenced in a study of CD8 T cells in Susac syndrome. TCRdb re-analysed the immunoSEQ multiplex PCR reads in MiXCR, keeping a single row per CDR3 protein. Among 150,000 to 200,000 distinct CDR3 sequences, approximately 94% were seen once, and the ten largest hold 0.08% to 0.11%. Sequencing was carried out using CD4+ T cells from PBMCs. Receptors were obtained from a human donor in good health. CDR3s include the opening cysteine and the closing phenylalanine or tryptophan. The order of the fields is J gene, V gene, D gene, clone size, CDR3 DNA, CDR3 protein. D genes are given only for firm matches. Part of the rows lack a size; the others show once, few, many or a class for expanded clones.

j_call: TRBJ2-2; v_call: TRBV7-7; d_call: -; clone_size: -; cdr3_nt: TGTGCTAGCAGCCCGGCGGCGACCGGGGAGCTGTTTTTT; cdr3_aa: CASSPAATGELFF
j_call: TRBJ2-1; v_call: TRBV9; d_call: -; clone_size: -; cdr3_nt: TGTGCCAGCAGCGTTTTAAGTGGGAACCCGGGTGAGCAGTTCTTC; cdr3_aa: CASSVLSGNPGEQFF
j_call: TRBJ2-1; v_call: TRBV20-1; d_call: -; clone_size: once; cdr3_nt: TGCAGTGTAGTCCCGGTTGCCAATGAGCAGTTCTTC; cdr3_aa: CSVVPVANEQFF
j_call: TRBJ2-6; v_call: TRBV30; d_call: -; clone_size: -; cdr3_nt: TGTGCCCTCCGACGGATCCCTGGGGCCAACGTCCTGACTTTC; cdr3_aa: CALRRIPGANVLTF
j_call: TRBJ2-5; v_call: TRBV4-2; d_call: -; clone_size: -; cdr3_nt: TGTGCCAGCAGCCGCGCGGGGAGCCAAGAGACCCAGTACTTC; cdr3_aa: CASSRAGSQETQYF
j_call: TRBJ2-7; v_call: TRBV29-1; d_call: TRBD2; clone_size: -; cdr3_nt: TGCAGCGTTGAAGTTGGGGCAGTAGCGGGAGGGGGAGAGCAGTACTTC; cdr3_aa: CSVEVGAVAGGGEQYF
j_call: TRBJ1-2; v_call: TRBV7-9; d_call: -; clone_size: -; cdr3_nt: TGTGCCAGCAGTCCATCCGGGGGCGACTATGGCTACACCTTC; cdr3_aa: CASSPSGGDYGYTF
j_call: TRBJ2-3; v_call: TRBV3-1; d_call: -; clone_size: -; cdr3_nt: TGTGCCAGCAGCCAGATGGATACGCAGTATTTT; cdr3_aa: CASSQMDTQYF
j_call: TRBJ2-1; v_call: TRBV18; d_call: -; clone_size: -; cdr3_nt: TGTGCCAGCTCACCTGCGGGACTCTCCTACAATGAGCAGTTCTTC; cdr3_aa: CASSPAGLSYNEQFF
j_call: TRBJ2-2; v_call: TRBV6-2/TRBV6-3; d_call: -; clone_size: -; cdr3_nt: TGTGCCAGCAGTTACCCGACTCTAGCGTACTACGCGAACACCGGGGAGCTGTTTTTT; cdr3_aa: CASSYPTLAYYANTGELFF
j_call: TRBJ2-3; v_call: TRBV20-1; d_call: TRBD2; clone_size: -; cdr3_nt: TGCAGTGCTAGAGTCCCACCGGGACTAGCGGGAGCAGATACGCAGTATTTT; cdr3_aa: CSARVPPGLAGADTQYF
j_call: TRBJ2-1; v_call: TRBV7-9; d_call: TRBD2; clone_size: -; cdr3_nt: TGTGCCAGCAGCCTCAAAGGCGGACTAGCGGGAGCCCCCAATGAGCAGTTCTTC; cdr3_aa: CASSLKGGLAGAPNEQFF
j_call: TRBJ2-2; v_call: TRBV20-1; d_call: -; clone_size: -; cdr3_nt: TGCAGTGCTCGGGGTCGACAGGCCATAACGAACACCGGGGAGCTGTTTTTT; cdr3_aa: CSARGRQAITNTGELFF
j_call: TRBJ2-3; v_call: TRBV7-3; d_call: -; clone_size: -; cdr3_nt: TGTGCCAGCAGCTTGCTTGCCCCAGATACGCAGTATTTT; cdr3_aa: CASSLLAPDTQYF
j_call: TRBJ2-3; v_call: TRBV29-1; d_call: TRBD2; clone_size: -; cdr3_nt: TGCAGCGTTGACGGGCGGGAGGGGACAGATACGCAGTATTTT; cdr3_aa: CSVDGREGTDTQYF
j_call: TRBJ2-5; v_call: TRBV29-1; d_call: -; clone_size: -; cdr3_nt: TGCAGCGGGATGGGCCCTACGGCTAAAGAGACCCAGTACTTC; cdr3_aa: CSGMGPTAKETQYF
j_call: TRBJ2-5; v_call: TRBV20-1; d_call: -; clone_size: -; cdr3_nt: TGCAGTGCTAGAGATTCCGGGGGAGGCCAAGAGACCCAGTACTTC; cdr3_aa: CSARDSGGGQETQYF
j_call: TRBJ1-2; v_call: TRBV30; d_call: TRBD1; clone_size: -; cdr3_nt: TGTGCCTGGAGTGTGGACAGGGGCACTTTCTATGGCTACACCTTC; cdr3_aa: CAWSVDRGTFYGYTF
j_call: TRBJ2-3; v_call: TRBV20-1; d_call: -; clone_size: -; cdr3_nt: TGCAGTGCTAGAGTACAGCGTGCAGATACGCAGTATTTT; cdr3_aa: CSARVQRADTQYF
j_call: TRBJ2-7; v_call: TRBV6-2/TRBV6-3; d_call: -; clone_size: -; cdr3_nt: TGTGCCAGCAGTTACGAGAGGGGGAGCTACGAGCAGTACTTC; cdr3_aa: CASSYERGSYEQYF
j_call: TRBJ2-7; v_call: TRBV15; d_call: TRBD2; clone_size: -; cdr3_nt: TGTGCCACCAGCAGTAGCGGGAGTACGGGCGAGCAGTACTTC; cdr3_aa: CATSSSGSTGEQYF
j_call: TRBJ1-1; v_call: TRBV3-1; d_call: -; clone_size: -; cdr3_nt: TGTGCCAGCAGCCAAGTGGTGTTTCGGGAGGCAGCTTTCTTT; cdr3_aa: CASSQVVFREAAFF
j_call: TRBJ2-7; v_call: TRBV29-1; d_call: -; clone_size: -; cdr3_nt: TGCAGCGTATCCCGGGACATCAACGAGCAGTACTTC; cdr3_aa: CSVSRDINEQYF
j_call: TRBJ2-7; v_call: TRBV29-1; d_call: TRBD1; clone_size: -; cdr3_nt: TGCAGCGTTGACGGCGGACAGGGGGGCACCGAGCAGTACTTC; cdr3_aa: CSVDGGQGGTEQYF
j_call: TRBJ2-1; v_call: TRBV4-3; d_call: -; clone_size: -; cdr3_nt: TGCGCCAGCAGCCAAGTTTACGGGAGCTCCTACAATGAGCAGTTCTTC; cdr3_aa: CASSQVYGSSYNEQFF
j_call: TRBJ1-1; v_call: TRBV7-2; d_call: TRBD1; clone_size: -; cdr3_nt: TGTGCCAGCAGCACCCTCACAGGGGCGCACCGATTCTTT; cdr3_aa: CASSTLTGAHRFF
j_call: TRBJ2-1; v_call: TRBV23-1; d_call: -; clone_size: -; cdr3_nt: TGCGCCAGCAGAGCTGGGGGATTCTTC; cdr3_aa: CASRAGGFF
j_call: TRBJ2-1; v_call: TRBV7-2; d_call: -; clone_size: -; cdr3_nt: TGTGCCAGCAGCTTAGAAGGGACCGCTATTGCAGGCAATGAGCAGTTCTTC; cdr3_aa: CASSLEGTAIAGNEQFF
j_call: TRBJ2-1; v_call: TRBV30; d_call: -; clone_size: -; cdr3_nt: TGTGCCTGGAATAAAGCGGTCTCCTACAATGAGCAGTTCTTC; cdr3_aa: CAWNKAVSYNEQFF
j_call: TRBJ2-1; v_call: TRBV4-2; d_call: -; clone_size: -; cdr3_nt: TGTGCCAGCAGCCAAGTGGGGAGGGAGCAGTTCTTC; cdr3_aa: CASSQVGREQFF
j_call: TRBJ2-5; v_call: TRBV7-8; d_call: TRBD1; clone_size: -; cdr3_nt: TGTGCCAGCAGCTTAGGGACAGGGTCCGTCCAAGAGACCCAGTACTTC; cdr3_aa: CASSLGTGSVQETQYF
j_call: TRBJ2-5; v_call: TRBV9; d_call: TRBD1; clone_size: -; cdr3_nt: TGTGCCAGCAGCCCCTCGACAGGGCGGGAAGAGACCCAGTACTTC; cdr3_aa: CASSPSTGREETQYF
j_call: TRBJ1-2; v_call: TRBV3-1; d_call: -; clone_size: -; cdr3_nt: TGTGCCAGCAGCCGTGACGTGAACTATGGCTACACCTTC; cdr3_aa: CASSRDVNYGYTF
j_call: TRBJ1-2; v_call: TRBV30; d_call: -; clone_size: -; cdr3_nt: TGTGCCTGGGGGACGGGTAACTATGGCTACACCTTC; cdr3_aa: CAWGTGNYGYTF
j_call: TRBJ2-1; v_call: TRBV30; d_call: -; clone_size: -; cdr3_nt: TGTGCCTGGAGTGTTTCGGGCAGGGAGCAGTTCTTC; cdr3_aa: CAWSVSGREQFF
j_call: TRBJ2-2; v_call: TRBV27; d_call: -; clone_size: -; cdr3_nt: TGTGCCAGCAGCTCTCATAACACCGGGGAGCTGTTTTTT; cdr3_aa: CASSSHNTGELFF
j_call: TRBJ2-4; v_call: TRBV6-5; d_call: -; clone_size: -; cdr3_nt: TGTGCCAGCAGTTCCGAGCTGGGCAAAAACATTCAGTACTTC; cdr3_aa: CASSSELGKNIQYF
j_call: TRBJ2-5; v_call: TRBV7-9; d_call: TRBD2; clone_size: -; cdr3_nt: TGTGCCAGCAGCGACGTCGGGACTAGCCAAGAGACCCAGTACTTC; cdr3_aa: CASSDVGTSQETQYF
j_call: TRBJ2-7; v_call: TRBV30; d_call: TRBD2; clone_size: -; cdr3_nt: TGTGCCTGGAGACCCGGGAGGGACGAGCAGTACTTC; cdr3_aa: CAWRPGRDEQYF
j_call: TRBJ1-5; v_call: TRBV28; d_call: -; clone_size: -; cdr3_nt: TGTGCCAGCAGTTCCTCGGGAGTCGGTTCGTACCCCCAGCATTTT; cdr3_aa: CASSSSGVGSYPQHF
j_call: TRBJ2-3; v_call: TRBV28; d_call: TRBD2; clone_size: -; cdr3_nt: TGTGCCAGCAGTTTAGCGGGAGGGAACGGAGATACGCAGTATTTT; cdr3_aa: CASSLAGGNGDTQYF
j_call: TRBJ1-5; v_call: TRBV29-1; d_call: TRBD1; clone_size: -; cdr3_nt: TGCAGCGTTGGTGAGGGGGCGCGTGGTCAGCCCCAGCATTTT; cdr3_aa: CSVGEGARGQPQHF